This TCR beta chain stems from a study of OX40 agonist ivuxolimab in advanced cancers. Germline lookup yields CDR1 LGHNA and CDR2 YSLEER. V lost 1 base to trimming and J lost 4 bases; unmatched junction nucleotides: 2. This CDR3 comprises 16 residues. Clones were read by immunoSEQ multiplex PCR, and TCRdb kept only the in-frame ones, dropping some. Counted here are approximately 92,000 clones, roughly 95% occurring once; the ten biggest clones make up about 0.19%. Sample: CD4+ or CD8+ T cells sorted from blood, taken in a trial of the OX40 agonist ivuxolimab. V and J are TRBV4-3 and TRBJ2-3; 13 bases are shared with TRBD2. The clonotype comes from an adult with an advanced solid tumor such as melanoma, head and neck, liver or kidney cancer. The CDR3 spells CASSQVLAGGPDTQYF. Written as DNA, the CDR3 is TGCGCCAGCAGCCAAGTACTAGCGGGAGGGCCAGATACGCAGTATTTT.